Listed here is a single TCR beta chain. Its target is not known. Staining for CD45RO/CCR7/CD25/CD127/CD95/CD27 allowed sorting of CD4+ naive, central memory, regulatory and stem cell-like memory cells. The whole isolated RNA underwent reverse transcription, so sequencing captured expressed TCRB transcripts. The repertoire was sequenced with immunoSEQ multiplex PCR; TCRdb's copy has only in-frame clones and lacks some. The repertoire includes 850,000 to 900,000 clones, about a sixth of them detected once, and around 0.02% sits in the top ten. This entry comes from a study of beta chain features in type 1 diabetes. This CDR3 has 15 residues. V dropped 0 bases and J dropped 0 bases, with 8 bases sitting between them. Germline assignment: CDR1 MNHEY and CDR2 SVGAGI. Study conclusions and caveats: Resolution of whether HLA type affects TCRB rearrangement was not achieved here. PCR might favor shorter templates, but any such skew would affect patients and controls equally.

The chain uses TRBV6-5 and TRBJ1-2; D gene unclear. Sequences were obtained from naive CD4+ T cells from blood. This receptor was obtained from a woman between 18 and 30 years old in good health. The CDR3 DNA reads TGTGCCAGCAGTTACTCGAGTAAAGCTAACTATGGCTACACCTTC. Its protein product is CASSYSSKANYGYTF.